These T cell receptor beta chains were read from a single sample in a study of post-analysis software for immune sequencing data. TCRdb passed the PCR reads through MiXCR, listing each CDR3 protein once. The sample consists of hundreds of thousands of distinct CDR3 sequences, roughly 45% of them appearing once. Sequenced input: blood. The receptors stem from a girl aged 10-17 years with multiple sclerosis. Both conserved end residues are part of each CDR3. The D gene is left open where the match is weak. Size values are once, few and many counts, or a class for expanded clones, and some rows have none.

V gene	D gene	J gene	clone size	CDR3 DNA	CDR3 protein
TRBV7-8	-	TRBJ2-7	-	TGTGCCAGCAGCCCGCCCTATGAGCCGAACTACGAGCAGTACTTC	CASSPPYEPNYEQYF
TRBV6-6	TRBD1	TRBJ2-4	-	TGTGCCAGCAGTTACTCCACCGGGACAGGGGGTGGAGGCATTCAGTACTTC	CASSYSTGTGGGGIQYF
TRBV19	-	TRBJ1-5	few	TGTGCCAGTAGTAATATCAATCAGCCCCAGCATTTT	CASSNINQPQHF
TRBV28	TRBD2	TRBJ2-1	-	TGTGCCAGCAGAGAGGGTAGCGGGACGGGTTCCTACAATGAGCAGTTCTTC	CASREGSGTGSYNEQFF
TRBV29-1	TRBD2	TRBJ2-1	few	TGCAGCGCCAATCTTCGGACTAGCGGGAGGGCCACCTACAATGAGCAGTTCTTC	CSANLRTSGRATYNEQFF
TRBV27	-	TRBJ2-5	few	TGTGCCAGCAGGGGACGCGGGGACAGACAAGAGACCCAGTACTTC	CASRGRGDRQETQYF
TRBV12-3/TRBV12-4	-	TRBJ2-3	-	TGTGCCAGCAGTTTCCGGGACACCTCCACAGATACGCAGTATTTT	CASSFRDTSTDTQYF
TRBV5-1	-	TRBJ1-1	-	TGCGCCAGCAGCTCCGACCTACAGAACACTGAAGCTTTCTTT	CASSSDLQNTEAFF
TRBV7-3	-	TRBJ2-1	-	TGTGCCAGCAGCTCGCCAGGGGTGACGGACAATGAGCAGTTCTTC	CASSSPGVTDNEQFF
TRBV12-3/TRBV12-4	-	TRBJ1-1	few	TGTGCCAGCAGAGAGCAGGTGGGCACTGAAGCTTTCTTT	CASREQVGTEAFF
TRBV2	-	TRBJ2-7	-	TGTGCCAGCAGTGACAGCCAGGCGAGCTCCTACGAGCAGTACTTC	CASSDSQASSYEQYF
TRBV7-9	-	TRBJ1-3	-	TGTGCCAGCACCGAACCGGCGGGGCACACCATATATTTT	CASTEPAGHTIYF
TRBV5-1	TRBD2	TRBJ2-5	-	TGCGCCAGCAGCTTGGGGGTGACTAGCGGGTTCCAAGAGACCCAGTACTTC	CASSLGVTSGFQETQYF
TRBV7-9	-	TRBJ2-5	-	TGTGCCAGCAGCTTAGGGGGGAAGGGAGAGACCCAGTACTTC	CASSLGGKGETQYF
TRBV12-3/TRBV12-4	-	TRBJ1-2	once	TGTGCCAGCAGTTTAGCCCGGGGCAGCTATGGCTACACCTTC	CASSLARGSYGYTF
TRBV6-6	-	TRBJ1-1	few	TGTGCCAGCAGTTGGAGTGGACACCCGAACACTGAAGCTTTCTTT	CASSWSGHPNTEAFF
TRBV7-9	TRBD1	TRBJ2-7	-	TGTGCCAGCAGCTTAGTGGAGGACAGGGGTGGCGAGCAGTACTTC	CASSLVEDRGGEQYF
TRBV24-1	-	TRBJ2-2	once	TGTGCCACCAGTGTTAGTGACAGATTCACCGGGGAGCTGTTTTTT	CATSVSDRFTGELFF
TRBV6-2/TRBV6-3	-	TRBJ2-7	few	TGTGCCAGCAGCAGGGGGGCCAGCGGGAGTTACGAGCAGTACTTC	CASSRGASGSYEQYF
TRBV29-1	TRBD2	TRBJ2-1	-	TGCAGCGTTAAGGGACTAGCGGTAGTCGAGCAGTTCTTC	CSVKGLAVVEQFF
TRBV20-1	-	TRBJ2-7	-	TGCAATGCTAGAAGGCGGAAATCGTCAAACTACAATGAGCAGTACTTC	CNARRRKSSNYNEQYF
TRBV29-1	TRBD1	TRBJ2-7	once	TGCAGCGTTGAACCGTGGGCAGGGGGCGGTTCCTACGAGCAGTACTTC	CSVEPWAGGGSYEQYF
TRBV28	-	TRBJ1-1	once	TGTGCCAGCAGTTTATTTCCCAGTGAAGCTTTCTTT	CASSLFPSEAFF
TRBV18	-	TRBJ2-5	few	TGTGCCAGCTCACCACCAGCACTCAAAGAGACCCAGTACTTC	CASSPPALKETQYF
TRBV25-1	-	TRBJ1-5	few	TGTGCCAGCAGTGAGCCCGGGGTCGGTCAGCCCCAGCATTTT	CASSEPGVGQPQHF
TRBV7-3	TRBD2	TRBJ2-5	-	TGTGCCAACAGCCTCGGACTAGCGGTTGGGCAAGAGACCCAGTACTTC	CANSLGLAVGQETQYF
TRBV6-6	TRBD2	TRBJ2-7	few	TGTGCCAGCAGTTACCCAGCGGGAGTAGCCTACGAGCAGTACTTC	CASSYPAGVAYEQYF
TRBV5-1	-	TRBJ2-1	-	TGCGCCAGCAGCTTCTCTGCCATCAGCTCCTACAATGAGCAGTTCTTC	CASSFSAISSYNEQFF
TRBV20-1	-	TRBJ2-1	-	TGCAGTGCTAGAGAATTGTCAGGGGCAGAAAATGAGCAGTTCTTC	CSARELSGAENEQFF
TRBV5-1	-	TRBJ2-1	-	TGCGCCAGCAGCTTGTCGGCCCAGGGCGAAGGTGAGCAGTTCTTC	CASSLSAQGEGEQFF
TRBV28	TRBD2	TRBJ2-5	-	TGTGCCAGCAGCCTAACTAGCGGGACCCAAGAGACCCAGTACTTC	CASSLTSGTQETQYF
TRBV27	-	TRBJ2-3	-	TGTGCCAGCAGTTTGAGCACTCCTTCCACAAATACGCAGTATTTT	CASSLSTPSTNTQYF
TRBV9	TRBD1	TRBJ2-7	-	TGTGCCAGCAGCCCGCGACAGGGGATGGGGGACTTGGACGAGCAGTACTTC	CASSPRQGMGDLDEQYF
TRBV7-2	-	TRBJ2-1	few	TGTGCCAGCAGCTTGCAGCCCTACAATGAGCAGTTCTTC	CASSLQPYNEQFF
TRBV5-6	-	TRBJ1-2	few	TGTGCCAGCAGCTTGGCCCGGGGTTATGGCTACACCTTC	CASSLARGYGYTF
TRBV9	-	TRBJ2-5	-	TGTGCCAGCAGCGTATCCTCTAGCTACACCCCCAATGAGCAGTACTTC	CASSVSSSYTPNEQYF
TRBV29-1	TRBD1	TRBJ2-3	-	TGCAGCGTCGTCCCGGGACAGGGGGGTACGCAGTATTTT	CSVVPGQGGTQYF
TRBV29-1	-	TRBJ1-6	few	TGCAGCGTCAAGGGGGACTTGGATTCACCCCTCCACTTT	CSVKGDLDSPLHF
TRBV12-3/TRBV12-4	TRBD1	TRBJ1-6	-	TGTGCCAGCAGTTTAAGATCGCAGGGGGATGCGCCCCTCCACTTT	CASSLRSQGDAPLHF
TRBV27	TRBD2	TRBJ2-5	-	TGTGCCAGCGCGCGGGGGAGCTCCTACAATGAGCAGTACTTC	CASARGSSYNEQYF
TRBV6-6	-	TRBJ2-7	-	TGTGCCAGCAGTTACACGGACGAGCAGTACTTC	CASSYTDEQYF
TRBV27	-	TRBJ2-7	once	TGTGCCAGCGCGAGGACAGTCGACTACGAGCAGTACTTC	CASARTVDYEQYF
TRBV12-3/TRBV12-4	TRBD2	TRBJ2-3	-	TGTGCCAGCAGCCCCACTAGCGGGAGGGTTACGCAGTATTTT	CASSPTSGRVTQYF
TRBV20-1	-	TRBJ1-5	-	TGCAGTGCTAGAGATCGTTGGCGGGATAGCAATCAGCCCCAGCATTTT	CSARDRWRDSNQPQHF
TRBV7-7	-	TRBJ2-1	-	TGTGCTAGCAGCCCCATGACAGCTTCCCTGTCCAATGAGCAGTTCTTC	CASSPMTASLSNEQFF
TRBV20-1	TRBD1	TRBJ2-5	many	TGCAGTGCTACCGGGACAGCCCAAGAGACCCAGTACTTC	CSATGTAQETQYF
TRBV28	-	TRBJ2-5	-	TGTACCAGCAGTTTAGCTGGACAAAAAGAGACCCAGTACTTC	CTSSLAGQKETQYF
TRBV12-3/TRBV12-4	-	TRBJ2-1	-	TGTGCCAGCAGACCCTCCGACCAATACAATGAGCAGTTCTTC	CASRPSDQYNEQFF